The T cell receptor beta chain under discussion was sequenced for a study of T cell responses to AZD1222 COVID-19 vaccine. Study results and caveats: An increase in Spike-specific TCR breadth and depth was observed after two AZD1222 doses.

V was shortened by 6 bases and J by 4 bases, with 18 bases between the two germline ends. Germline CDR1 reads SQVTM; CDR2 reads ANQGSEA. This CDR3 has 14 residues. The table came from immunoSEQ multiplex PCR; TCRdb's copy has only in-frame clones and leaves some out. The table lists 65,000 to 70,000 clones, roughly 80% of them singletons, with under 8% in the top ten. This clone was seen more than once but under ten times. Its antigen is undetermined. This receptor was taken from an adult who received the AZD1222 COVID-19 vaccine. Sequences were derived from peripheral blood, sampled 28 days after the second AZD1222 dose. The rearrangement joins TRBV29-1 to TRBJ1-2, with D perhaps TRBD1 (6 bases). The CDR3 DNA follows: TGCAGCGTCCCCGAGGGGGGGGACGCCTATGGCTACACCTTC. Translation: CSVPEGGDAYGYTF. Using reference TRBV29-1 and TRBJ1-2 for the parts outside the CDR3, the full variable domain is SAVISQKPSRDICQRGTSLTIQCQVDSQVTMMFWYRQQPGQSLTLIATANQGSEATYESGFVIDKFPISRPNLTFSTLTVSNMSPEDSSIYLCSVPEGGDAYGYTFGSGTRLTVV.